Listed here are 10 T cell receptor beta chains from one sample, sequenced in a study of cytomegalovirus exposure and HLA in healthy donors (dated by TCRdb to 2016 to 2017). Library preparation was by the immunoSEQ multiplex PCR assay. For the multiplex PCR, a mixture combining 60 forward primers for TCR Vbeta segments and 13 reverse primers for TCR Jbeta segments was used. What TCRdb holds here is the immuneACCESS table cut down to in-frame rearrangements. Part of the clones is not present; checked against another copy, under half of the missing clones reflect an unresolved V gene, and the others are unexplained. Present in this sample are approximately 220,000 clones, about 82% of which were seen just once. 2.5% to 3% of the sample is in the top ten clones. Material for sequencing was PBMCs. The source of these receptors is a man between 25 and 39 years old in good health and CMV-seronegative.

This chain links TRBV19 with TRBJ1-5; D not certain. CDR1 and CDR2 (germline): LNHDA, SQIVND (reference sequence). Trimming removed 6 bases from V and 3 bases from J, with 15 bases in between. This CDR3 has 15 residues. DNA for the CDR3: TGTGCCAGTAGCCCTTGGGCGGGGAACAATCAGCCCCAGCATTTT. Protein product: CASSPWAGNNQPQHF. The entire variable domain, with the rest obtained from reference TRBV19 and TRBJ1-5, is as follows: DGGITQSPKYLFRKEGQNVTLSCEQNLNHDAMYWYRQDPGQGLRLIYYSQIVNDFQKGDIAEGYSVSREKKESFPLTVTSAQKNPTAFYLCASSPWAGNNQPQHFGDGTRLSIL.

Written as DNA, the CDR3 is TGTGCCAGCAGTTTTCCTCTGGTGGGGGAGGCAGATACGCAGTATTTT. The encoded protein is CASSFPLVGEADTQYF. The rearrangement joins TRBV28 to TRBJ2-3; TRBD2 might be the D (6 bases). V was shortened by 3 bases and J by 4 bases, with 17 bases between the two germline ends. Germline V gives CDR1 MDHEN, CDR2 SYDVKM. The CDR3 has 16 residues.

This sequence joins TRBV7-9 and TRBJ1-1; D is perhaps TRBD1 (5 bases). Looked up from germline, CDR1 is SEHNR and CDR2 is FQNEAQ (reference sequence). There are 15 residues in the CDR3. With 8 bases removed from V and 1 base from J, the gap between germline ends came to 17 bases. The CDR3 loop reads CASGPTGVPNTEAFF. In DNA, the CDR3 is TGTGCCAGCGGACCGACGGGGGTACCGAACACTGAAGCTTTCTTT.

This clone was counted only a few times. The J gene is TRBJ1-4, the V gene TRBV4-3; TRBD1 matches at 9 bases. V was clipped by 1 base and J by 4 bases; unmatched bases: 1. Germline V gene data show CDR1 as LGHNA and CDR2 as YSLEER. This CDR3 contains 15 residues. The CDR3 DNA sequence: TGCGCCAGCAGCCAAGGGGACAGGGATAATGAAAAACTGTTTTTT. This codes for CASSQGDRDNEKLFF.

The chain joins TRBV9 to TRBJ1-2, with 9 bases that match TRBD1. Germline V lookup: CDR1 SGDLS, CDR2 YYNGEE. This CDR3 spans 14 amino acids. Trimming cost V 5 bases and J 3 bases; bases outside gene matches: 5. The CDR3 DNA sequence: TGTGCCAGCAGTGCAGGGACAGGGTACTATGGCTACACCTTC. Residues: CASSAGTGYYGYTF.

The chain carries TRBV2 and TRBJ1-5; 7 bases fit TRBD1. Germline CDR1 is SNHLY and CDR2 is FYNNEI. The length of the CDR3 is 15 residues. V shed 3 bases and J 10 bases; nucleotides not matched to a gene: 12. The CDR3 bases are TGTGCCAGCAGTGACCCAGGGGGGCAGACGAGTCCCCAGCATTTT. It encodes CASSDPGGQTSPQHF.

CDR3: CASSPRGQGGYNEQFF. The CDR3 DNA follows: TGTGCCAGCAGCCCAAGGGGACAGGGAGGATACAATGAGCAGTTCTTC. The V call is TRBV7-3, the J call TRBJ2-1, with 9 bases lining up with TRBD1. Germline loops: CDR1 SGHTA, CDR2 FQGTGA. V lost 5 bases to trimming and J lost 4 bases; unmatched junction nucleotides: 9. There are 16 residues in the CDR3.

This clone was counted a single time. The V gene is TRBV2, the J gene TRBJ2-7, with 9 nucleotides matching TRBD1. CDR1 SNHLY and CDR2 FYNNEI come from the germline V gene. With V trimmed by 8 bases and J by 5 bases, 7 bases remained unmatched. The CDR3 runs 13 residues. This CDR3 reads CASLGTGNDEQYF. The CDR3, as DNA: TGTGCCAGCCTCGGGACAGGGAATGACGAGCAGTACTTC.

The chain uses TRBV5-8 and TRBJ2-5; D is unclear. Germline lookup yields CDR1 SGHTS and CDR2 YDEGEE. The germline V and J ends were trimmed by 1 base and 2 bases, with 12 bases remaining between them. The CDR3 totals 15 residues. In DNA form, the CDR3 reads TGTGCCAGCAGCTTGCTTTTAGCTAAGCAAGAGACCCAGTACTTC. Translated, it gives CASSLLLAKQETQYF.

Here the CDR3 DNA reads TGTGCCAGCAGTTCTAGAAGCGAGCAGTACTTC. It is translated as CASSSRSEQYF. This chain links TRBV6-5 with TRBJ2-7, with D unresolved. The germline gives CDR1 MNHEY, CDR2 SVGAGI. Trimming stripped 4 bases from V and 6 bases from J, with 7 bases between. The length of the CDR3 is 11 residues.